The rows below give T cell receptor beta chains drawn from one sample of a study of immune heterogeneity within non-small cell lung tumors. TCRdb independently ran MiXCR on the multiplex PCR reads; one entry per CDR3 protein. The sample lists over 30,000 distinct CDR3 sequences; approximately 30% were seen once. Specimen: lung tumor tissue. These receptors all come from a man aged 40-49 years with non-small cell lung cancer. Each CDR3 is given with its conserved first and last residue. D genes are given only for firm matches. The size field is filled for only some rows; it gives once, few, many or a size class.

D gene	clone size	V gene	J gene	CDR3 DNA	CDR3 protein
NA	many	TRBV12-5	TRBJ2-2	TGTGCTAGTGGTTTGTTAGAAACCGGGGAGCTGTTTTTT	CASGLLETGELFF
TRBD1	NA	TRBV7-8	TRBJ1-1	TGTGCAAGCAGGTTAAGGACAGGAGGGAACACTGAAGCTTTCTTT	CASRLRTGGNTEAFF
TRBD1	NA	TRBV5-1	TRBJ2-1	TGCGCCACCCAACCGGGACAGGGAAACAATGAGCAGCTCTTC	CATQPGQGNNEQLF
TRBD2	NA	TRBV6-1	TRBJ2-3	TGTGCCAGCAGGCTTGGACTAGCGACTAGCACAGATACGCAGTATTTT	CASRLGLATSTDTQYF
NA	NA	TRBV30	TRBJ1-2	TGTGCCTGGAGGCCCCTGAGAAGCAGCTATGGCTACACCTTC	CAWRPLRSSYGYTF
TRBD2	few	TRBV5-5	TRBJ2-5	TGTGCCAGCAGCCAACGGGGACTAGCGGAAGAGACCCAGTACTTC	CASSQRGLAEETQYF
TRBD1	many	TRBV20-1	TRBJ2-1	TGCAGTGCTCCCGGGACAGTAAACAATGAGCAGTTCTTC	CSAPGTVNNEQFF
TRBD1	NA	TRBV28	TRBJ2-6	TGTGCCAGCATGCCCCCCGACAGGGGCTTTAGCTCTGGGGCCAACGTCCTGACTTTC	CASMPPDRGFSSGANVLTF
NA	NA	TRBV20-1	TRBJ2-3	TGCAGTGCCGTCGGTGGGGCCTCCCCCACAGATATGCAGTATTTT	CSAVGGASPTDMQYF
TRBD1	many	TRBV27	TRBJ1-3	TGTGCCATAACAGGGGATCAAAACACCATATATTTT	CAITGDQNTIYF
TRBD2	many	TRBV19	TRBJ2-7	TGTGCCAGTAGTATAGGTGCCGGACTAGCGTTATACGAGCAGTACTTC	CASSIGAGLALYEQYF
NA	many	TRBV20-1	TRBJ1-4	TGCAGTGCTAGACTGGGGGGGAATGAAAAACTGTTTTTT	CSARLGGNEKLFF
NA	NA	TRBV7-9	TRBJ2-7	TGTGCCAGCAGCTCGGGGGACATGGGCTACGAGCAGTACTTC	CASSSGDMGYEQYF
TRBD2	NA	TRBV6-2/TRBV6-3	TRBJ2-1	TGTGCCAGCAGTTACGAAAGCGGGATTAAGCAGTTCTTC	CASSYESGIKQFF
NA	NA	TRBV5-6	TRBJ2-7	TGTGCCAGCAGCTTGGTAGGAGGGGGCGAGCAGTACTTC	CASSLVGGGEQYF
NA	NA	TRBV11-2	TRBJ2-3	TGTGCCAGCAGCCCCCTGGGGGTCCCAGATACGCAGTATTTT	CASSPLGVPDTQYF
NA	NA	TRBV5-5	TRBJ2-2	TGTGCCAGCAGGCCGGGCAGGGTAGCGGCCGGGGAGCTGTTTTTT	CASRPGRVAAGELFF
TRBD1	NA	TRBV3-1	TRBJ2-6	TGTGCCAGCCGCCTAGGGACAGGGATCTCTGGGGCCAACGTCCTGACTTTC	CASRLGTGISGANVLTF
TRBD2	few	TRBV5-8	TRBJ2-1	TGTGCCAGCAGCCTACGCGCCGGGACTAGCGTATACAATGAGCAGTTCTTC	CASSLRAGTSVYNEQFF
NA	NA	TRBV25-1	TRBJ1-3	TGTGCCAGCAGTACCTCCACAGCCTCTGGAAACACCATATATTTT	CASSTSTASGNTIYF
TRBD1	many	TRBV2	TRBJ1-2	TGTGCCAGCAGTCCGCAGGGGGCGCGTAGCCATGGCTACACCTTC	CASSPQGARSHGYTF
NA	many	TRBV28	TRBJ1-4	TGTGCCAGCAGTCCATGGGGTAGGACTAATGAAAAACTGTTTTTT	CASSPWGRTNEKLFF
TRBD1	many	TRBV6-1	TRBJ1-2	TGTGCCAGCAGTCCCCTACAGGGGGCGTTCTATGGCTACACCTTC	CASSPLQGAFYGYTF
NA	NA	TRBV25-1	TRBJ2-5	TGTGCCAGCAGTCCGCGAGGGGTCGGAGAGCGAGAGACCCAGTACTTC	CASSPRGVGERETQYF
NA	NA	TRBV11-3	TRBJ2-4	TGTGCCAGCAGCCAGGGGTCAGGGTCGGATGTGGCCAAAAACATTCAGTACTTC	CASSQGSGSDVAKNIQYF
NA	many	TRBV6-5	TRBJ2-7	TGTGCCAGCAGTTACTCTGGTAGCAGTTCCTCCTACGAGCAGTACTTC	CASSYSGSSSSYEQYF
NA	NA	TRBV6-1	TRBJ2-5	TGTGCCAGCAGTGTACAGGTCGGGGAGACCCAGTACTTC	CASSVQVGETQYF
NA	few	TRBV6-1	TRBJ2-3	TGTGCCAGCAGTGTGAGGGGAGCCGGCTTCAGGACAGATACGCAGTATTTT	CASSVRGAGFRTDTQYF
NA	many	TRBV12-3/TRBV12-4	TRBJ2-7	TGTGCCAGCAGTCCTAAACTAGTCTTTCCCTACGAGCAGTACTTC	CASSPKLVFPYEQYF
NA	medium-sized	TRBV6-1	TRBJ1-3	TGTGCCAGCAGTTACAGGGCAACCCTTCTCTCTGGAAACACCATATATTTT	CASSYRATLLSGNTIYF
TRBD1	NA	TRBV20-1	TRBJ2-5	TGCAGTGCGAGGTGGACAGGGCTCCAAGAGACCCAGTACTTC	CSARWTGLQETQYF
NA	NA	TRBV20-1	TRBJ2-4	TGCAGTGCTGGAGGTATAACCGGGACTCCAGGGGACATTCAGTACTTC	CSAGGITGTPGDIQYF
NA	NA	TRBV3-1	TRBJ2-7	TGTGCCAGCAGCCAAGACTGGGGCCCGGACGGCTACGAGCAGTACTTC	CASSQDWGPDGYEQYF
TRBD2	many	TRBV11-3	TRBJ2-1	TGTGCCAGCAGCTCCGGGGGGGATCTTAACAATGAGCAGTTCTTC	CASSSGGDLNNEQFF
NA	NA	TRBV19	TRBJ2-4	TGTGCCAGTAGTCACAGTCCCAAAAACATTCAGTACTTC	CASSHSPKNIQYF
NA	NA	TRBV30	TRBJ2-1	TGTGCCTGGAAGCAGCAGGGACACAATGAGCAGTTCTTC	CAWKQQGHNEQFF
TRBD2	few	TRBV6-2/TRBV6-3	TRBJ2-1	TGTGCCAGCACCGCACTCGGGGGGACGCAGTTCTTC	CASTALGGTQFF
TRBD1	few	TRBV7-9	TRBJ2-2	TGTGCCAGCAGCGAGGACAGGAGGAACACCGGGGAGCTGTTTTTT	CASSEDRRNTGELFF
NA	medium-sized	TRBV30	TRBJ1-2	TGTGCCTGTTCCGACGGCTATGGCTACACCTTC	CACSDGYGYTF
TRBD2	medium-sized	TRBV27	TRBJ2-7	TGTGCCAGCAGTTTCGGGGAGGGTACTACGTACGAGCAGTACTTC	CASSFGEGTTYEQYF
NA	NA	TRBV6-1	TRBJ1-1	TGTGCCAGCAGTTATAATCCTAATACGGTTGTAGTAGCTTTCTTT	CASSYNPNTVVVAFF
NA	NA	TRBV2	TRBJ1-4	TGTGCCACCAGTGAATCGGGCGTGCTGAATGAAAAACTGTTTTTT	CATSESGVLNEKLFF
NA	few	TRBV5-1	TRBJ1-4	TGCGCCAGCAGCTTAGGGGTGCGGGAAAAACTGTTTTTT	CASSLGVREKLFF
NA	NA	TRBV12-3/TRBV12-4	TRBJ2-1	TGTGCCAGCAGTTTTTTGGGTTCCTACAATGAGCAGTTCTTC	CASSFLGSYNEQFF
TRBD1	many	TRBV6-2/TRBV6-3	TRBJ1-5	TGTGCCAGCAGTGACAGGGGGGCCTCGCCCCAGCATTTT	CASSDRGASPQHF
NA	once	TRBV20-1	TRBJ2-3	TGCAGTGCTAGTCCCCTGGGGCCGGAGTTTATAGATACGCAGTATTTT	CSASPLGPEFIDTQYF
NA	NA	TRBV6-5	TRBJ2-1	TGTGCCAGCAGTTCGGGGCGGAGGGGCGGAACGAATGAGCAGTTCTTC	CASSSGRRGGTNEQFF
TRBD2	few	TRBV30	TRBJ2-3	TGTGCCTGGAGTTTTGCGGGAGGGCCGTCGTCTACAGATACGCAGTATTTT	CAWSFAGGPSSTDTQYF
NA	many	TRBV12-3/TRBV12-4	TRBJ2-7	TGTGCCAGCAGTTTACCCGGACAGTCCGAGCAGTACTTC	CASSLPGQSEQYF
TRBD1	medium-sized	TRBV5-1	TRBJ2-7	TGCGCCAGCAGGACCGGGACAGCTACCTACGAGCAGTACTTC	CASRTGTATYEQYF
NA	NA	TRBV4-2	TRBJ2-7	TGTGCCAGCAGCCAAGATCCCTTCCGGGGGGAGCAGTACTTC	CASSQDPFRGEQYF
TRBD2	many	TRBV5-1	TRBJ2-7	TGCGCCAGCACCCCCGGGACTAGCGGCTCCTACGAGCAGTACTTC	CASTPGTSGSYEQYF
NA	few	TRBV11-2	TRBJ1-1	TGTGCCAGCAGCTTAGGGTTTAACACTGAAGCTTTCTTT	CASSLGFNTEAFF
NA	medium-sized	TRBV12-3/TRBV12-4	TRBJ1-2	TGTGCCAGCAGTTTAGCCAGGGACTATGGCTACACCTTC	CASSLARDYGYTF
NA	many	TRBV7-2	TRBJ1-2	TGTGCCAGCACCCGGGACGCCTATGGCTACACCTTC	CASTRDAYGYTF
NA	many	TRBV19	TRBJ1-1	TGTGCCAGTAGTAACTCAGGGTCTCGGTTCACTGAAGCTTTCTTT	CASSNSGSRFTEAFF
NA	NA	TRBV5-4	TRBJ1-1	TGTGCCAGAAGCTTGGGAGTGAACACTGAAGCTTTCTTT	CARSLGVNTEAFF